The TCR beta chain described here comes from a study of beta chain features in type 1 diabetes. Sampling consisted of one heparinised blood draw per donor, averaging roughly 100 mL. Study-wide findings and caveats: Equally in patients and controls, PCR might preferentially amplify shorter templates. Among all four CD4+ subsets, Type 1 diabetes patients had TCRB CDR3s that were moderately but significantly shorter.

With respect to this clone: Its antigen remains unidentified.

Sequenced material consisted of expressed TCRB transcripts (all of the isolated RNA was reverse transcribed). Assay used: immunoSEQ multiplex PCR; TCRdb lists only in-frame clones, some missing. The sample holds 860,000 or so clones, 15% to 20% seen once. Germline-derived CDR1 and CDR2 are LNHDA and SQIVND (reference sequence). CDR3 size: 14 residues. V gave up 7 bases and J gave up 0 bases, with 11 bases separating them. The gene calls are TRBV19 and TRBJ2-3; weak D call: TRBD2 (6 bases). The sequence was obtained from a woman in her late teens or twenties in good health. The source material was naive CD4+ T cells from blood. This chain's CDR3 is CASKHGRSTDTQYF. The CDR3 coding sequence is TGTGCCAGTAAACACGGGAGAAGCACAGATACGCAGTATTTT.